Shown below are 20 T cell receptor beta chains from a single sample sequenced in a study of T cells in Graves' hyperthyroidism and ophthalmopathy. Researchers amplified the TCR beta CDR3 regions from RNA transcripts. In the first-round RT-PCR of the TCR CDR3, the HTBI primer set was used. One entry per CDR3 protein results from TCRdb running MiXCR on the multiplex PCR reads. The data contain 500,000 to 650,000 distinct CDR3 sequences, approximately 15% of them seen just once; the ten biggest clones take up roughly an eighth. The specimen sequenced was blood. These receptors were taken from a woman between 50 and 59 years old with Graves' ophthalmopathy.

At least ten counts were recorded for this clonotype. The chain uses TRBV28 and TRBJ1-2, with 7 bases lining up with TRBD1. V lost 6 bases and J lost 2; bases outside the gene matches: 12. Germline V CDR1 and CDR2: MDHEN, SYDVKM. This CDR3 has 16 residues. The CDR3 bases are TGTGCCAGCAGCTCAATAAAACAGGGGACAAACTATGGCTACACCTTC. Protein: CASSSIKQGTNYGYTF.

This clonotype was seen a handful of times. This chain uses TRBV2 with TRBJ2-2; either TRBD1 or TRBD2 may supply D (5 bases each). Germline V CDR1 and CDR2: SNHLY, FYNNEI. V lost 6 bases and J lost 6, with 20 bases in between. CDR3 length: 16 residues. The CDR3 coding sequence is TGTGCCAGCAGCTTTAACAACAGGCGGGCCGCCGGGGAGCTGTTTTTT. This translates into CASSFNNRRAAGELFF.

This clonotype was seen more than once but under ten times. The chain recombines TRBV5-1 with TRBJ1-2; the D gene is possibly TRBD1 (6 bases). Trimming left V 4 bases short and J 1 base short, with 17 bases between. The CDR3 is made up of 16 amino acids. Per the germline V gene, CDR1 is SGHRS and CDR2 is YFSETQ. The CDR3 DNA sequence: TGCGCCAGCAGCCCATCAGGGGAGGGATATAACTATGGCTACACCTTC. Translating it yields CASSPSGEGYNYGYTF.

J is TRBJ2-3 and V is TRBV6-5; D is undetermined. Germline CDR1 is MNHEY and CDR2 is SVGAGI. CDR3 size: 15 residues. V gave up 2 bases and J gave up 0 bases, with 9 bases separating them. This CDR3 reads CASSYVPESTDTQYF. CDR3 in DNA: TGTGCCAGCAGTTACGTTCCGGAAAGCACAGATACGCAGTATTTT.

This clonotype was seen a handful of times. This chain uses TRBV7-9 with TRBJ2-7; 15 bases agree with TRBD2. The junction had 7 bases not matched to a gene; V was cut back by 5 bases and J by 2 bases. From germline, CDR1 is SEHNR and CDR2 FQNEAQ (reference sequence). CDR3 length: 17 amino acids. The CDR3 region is CASSAGTSGRITYEQYF. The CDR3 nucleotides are TGTGCCAGCAGCGCTGGGACTAGCGGGAGGATTACCTACGAGCAGTACTTC.

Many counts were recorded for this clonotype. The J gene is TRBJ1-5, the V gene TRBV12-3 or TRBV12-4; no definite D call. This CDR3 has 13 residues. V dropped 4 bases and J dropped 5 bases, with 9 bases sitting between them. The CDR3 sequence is CASSSTPDQPQHF. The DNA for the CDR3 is TGTGCCAGCAGTTCCACCCCCGATCAGCCCCAGCATTTT.

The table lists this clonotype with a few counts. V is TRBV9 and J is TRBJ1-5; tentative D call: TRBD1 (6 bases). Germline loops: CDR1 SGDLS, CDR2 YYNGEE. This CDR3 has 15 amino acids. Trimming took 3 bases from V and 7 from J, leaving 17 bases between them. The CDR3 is CASSEEGFQGQPQHF. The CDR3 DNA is TGTGCCAGCAGCGAGGAGGGGTTCCAGGGGCAGCCCCAGCATTTT.

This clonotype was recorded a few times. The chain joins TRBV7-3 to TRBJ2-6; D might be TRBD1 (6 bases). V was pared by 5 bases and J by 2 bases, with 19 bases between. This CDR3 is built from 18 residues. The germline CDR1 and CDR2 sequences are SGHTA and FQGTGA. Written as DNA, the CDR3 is TGTGCCAGCAGCCCACACACGAGTACAGGGCCTGGGGCCAACGTCCTGACTTTC. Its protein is CASSPHTSTGPGANVLTF.

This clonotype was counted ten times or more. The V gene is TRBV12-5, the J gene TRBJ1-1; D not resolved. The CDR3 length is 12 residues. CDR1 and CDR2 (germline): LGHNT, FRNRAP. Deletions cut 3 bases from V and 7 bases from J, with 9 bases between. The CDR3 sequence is CASGFADGEAFF. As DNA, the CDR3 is TGTGCTAGTGGTTTCGCTGACGGTGAAGCTTTCTTT.

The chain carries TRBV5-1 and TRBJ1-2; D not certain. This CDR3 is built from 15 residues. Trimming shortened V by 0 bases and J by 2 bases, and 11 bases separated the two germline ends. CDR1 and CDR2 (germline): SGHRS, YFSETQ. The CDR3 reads CASSLVGGWNYGYTF. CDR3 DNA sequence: TGCGCCAGCAGCTTGGTCGGCGGATGGAACTATGGCTACACCTTC.

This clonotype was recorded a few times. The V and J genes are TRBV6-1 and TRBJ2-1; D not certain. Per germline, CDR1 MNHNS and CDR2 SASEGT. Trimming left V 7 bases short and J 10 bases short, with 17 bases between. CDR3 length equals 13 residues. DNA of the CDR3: TGTGCCAGCACCCCGACTGCTCCGGGCGAGCAGTTCTTC. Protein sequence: CASTPTAPGEQFF.

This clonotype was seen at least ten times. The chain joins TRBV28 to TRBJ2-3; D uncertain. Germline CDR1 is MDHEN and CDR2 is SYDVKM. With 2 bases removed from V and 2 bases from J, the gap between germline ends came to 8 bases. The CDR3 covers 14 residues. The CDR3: CASSLRPNTDTQYF. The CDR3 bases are TGTGCCAGCAGTTTACGGCCCAACACAGATACGCAGTATTTT.

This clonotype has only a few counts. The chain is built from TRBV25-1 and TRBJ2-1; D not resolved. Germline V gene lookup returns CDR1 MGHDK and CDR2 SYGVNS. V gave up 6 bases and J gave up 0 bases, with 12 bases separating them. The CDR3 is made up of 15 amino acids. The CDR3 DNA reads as TGTGCCAGCAGAGGAAGTGGGAACTCCTACAATGAGCAGTTCTTC. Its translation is CASRGSGNSYNEQFF.

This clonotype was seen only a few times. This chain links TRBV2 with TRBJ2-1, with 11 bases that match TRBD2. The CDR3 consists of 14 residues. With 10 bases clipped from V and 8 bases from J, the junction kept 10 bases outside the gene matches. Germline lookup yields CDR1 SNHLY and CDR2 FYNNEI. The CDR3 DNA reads TGTGCCATACTACTAGCGGGAGTGGGAGATGAGCAGTTCTTC. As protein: CAILLAGVGDEQFF.

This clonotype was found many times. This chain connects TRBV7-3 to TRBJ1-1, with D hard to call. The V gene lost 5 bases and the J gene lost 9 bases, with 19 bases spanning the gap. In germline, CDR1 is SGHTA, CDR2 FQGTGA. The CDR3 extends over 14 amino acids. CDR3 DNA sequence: TGTGCCAGCAGCCCTTATCCGGACGGAGCCAAAGCTTTCTTT. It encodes CASSPYPDGAKAFF.

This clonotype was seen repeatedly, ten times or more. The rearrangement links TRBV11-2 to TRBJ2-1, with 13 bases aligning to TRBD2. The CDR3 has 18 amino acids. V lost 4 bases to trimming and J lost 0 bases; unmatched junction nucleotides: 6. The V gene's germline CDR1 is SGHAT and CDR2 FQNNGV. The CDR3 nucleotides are TGTGCCAGCAGCTCTACGGGACTAGCGGGATACTCCTACAATGAGCAGTTCTTC. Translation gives CASSSTGLAGYSYNEQFF.

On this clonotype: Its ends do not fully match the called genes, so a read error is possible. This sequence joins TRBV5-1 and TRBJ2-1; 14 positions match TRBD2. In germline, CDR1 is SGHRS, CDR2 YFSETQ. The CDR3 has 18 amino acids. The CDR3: CASSLVFGTSGSSDEQFF. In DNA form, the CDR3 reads TGTGCCAGCAGCTTGGTTTTTGGGACTAGCGGGAGTTCAGATGAGCAGTTCTTC.

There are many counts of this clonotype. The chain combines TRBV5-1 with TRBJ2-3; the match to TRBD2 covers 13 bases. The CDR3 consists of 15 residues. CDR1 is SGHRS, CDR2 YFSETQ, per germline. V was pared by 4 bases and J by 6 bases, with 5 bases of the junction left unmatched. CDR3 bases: TGCGCCAGCAGCCGACTAGCGGGAGGTACCGATACGCAGTATTTT. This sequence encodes CASSRLAGGTDTQYF.

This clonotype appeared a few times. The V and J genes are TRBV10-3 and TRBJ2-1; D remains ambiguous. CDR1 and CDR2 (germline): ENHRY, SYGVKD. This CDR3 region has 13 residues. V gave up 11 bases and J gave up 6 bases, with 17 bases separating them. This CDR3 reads CAVKSELGNEQFF. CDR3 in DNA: TGTGCCGTCAAGAGCGAGCTAGGCAATGAGCAGTTCTTC.

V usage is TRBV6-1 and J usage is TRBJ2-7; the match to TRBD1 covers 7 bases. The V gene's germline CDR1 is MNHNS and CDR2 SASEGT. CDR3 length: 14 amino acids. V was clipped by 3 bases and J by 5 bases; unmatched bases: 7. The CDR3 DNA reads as TGTGCCAGCAGTGACTACAGGGGTACCGACGAGCAGTACTTC. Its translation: CASSDYRGTDEQYF.